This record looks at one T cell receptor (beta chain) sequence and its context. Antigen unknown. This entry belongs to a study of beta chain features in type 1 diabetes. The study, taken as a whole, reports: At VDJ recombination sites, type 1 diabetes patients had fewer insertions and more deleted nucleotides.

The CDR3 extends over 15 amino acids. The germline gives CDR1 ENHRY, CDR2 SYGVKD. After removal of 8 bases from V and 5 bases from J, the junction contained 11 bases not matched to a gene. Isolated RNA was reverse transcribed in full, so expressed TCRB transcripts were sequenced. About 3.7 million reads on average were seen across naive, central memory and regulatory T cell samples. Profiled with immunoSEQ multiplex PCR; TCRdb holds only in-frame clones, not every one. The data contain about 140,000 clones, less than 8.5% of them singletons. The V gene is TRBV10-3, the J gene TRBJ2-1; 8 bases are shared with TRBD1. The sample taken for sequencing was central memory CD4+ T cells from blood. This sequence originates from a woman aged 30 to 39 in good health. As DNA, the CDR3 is TGTGCCATCGGGTTGACAGGGGTCGGGAACAATGAGCAGTTCTTC. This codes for CAIGLTGVGNNEQFF.